These 3 T cell receptor beta chains originate from one sample sequenced in a study of post-analysis software for immune sequencing data. Whole-study results and caveats: About 5 TRBV segments were significantly more frequent in patients than in controls. TRBV5-6, TRBV5-1 and TRBV20-1 were among these segments.

These receptors have no known antigen. Presence of unique molecular identifiers characterized the TCR beta cDNA libraries. TCRdb processed the PCR reads anew with MiXCR; each CDR3 protein has one entry. Among 350,000 to 500,000 distinct CDR3 sequences, over 30% were seen once, and the ten largest hold approximately 7.7%. The sequenced material came from blood. These receptors were taken from a girl aged 2 to 9 with multiple sclerosis.

This clonotype was observed many times. The chain employs TRBV28 and TRBJ1-2; TRBD1 matches 7 bases. J lost 8 bases, V lost 2 bases, and 14 bases had no gene match. Germline loops: CDR1 MDHEN, CDR2 SYDVKM. This CDR3 is 16 amino acids long. The CDR3 reads CASSLGIRDSHLGYTF. DNA of the CDR3: TGTGCCAGCAGTTTAGGTATTCGGGACAGCCACTTAGGCTACACCTTC.

The chain recombines TRBV15 with TRBJ1-1, with a tentative D call TRBD1 (5 bases). Trimming took off 3 bases at V and 5 bases at J, with 13 bases between the two ends. From germline, CDR1 is LNHNV and CDR2 YYDKDF (reference sequence). The CDR3 covers 14 residues. The CDR3 nucleotides read TGTGCCACCAGCAGGGGGGAGACACGTACTGAAGCTTTCTTT. This sequence encodes CATSRGETRTEAFF. Combining the CDR3 with reference TRBV15 and TRBJ1-1 gives the whole variable domain DAMVIQNPRYQVTQFGKPVTLSCSQTLNHNVMYWYQQKSSQAPKLLFHYYDKDFNNEADTPDNFQSRRPNTSFCFLDIRSPGLGDTAMYLCATSRGETRTEAFFGQGTRLTVV.

V usage is TRBV7-9 and J usage is TRBJ1-2; 7 bases align to TRBD1. Germline-derived CDR1 and CDR2 are SEHNR and FQNEAQ (reference sequence). CDR3 length equals 16 residues. V was pared by 1 base and J by 4 bases, with 9 bases of the junction left unmatched. The CDR3: CASSLVGKTGTYGYTF. DNA of the CDR3: TGTGCCAGCAGCTTAGTCGGAAAGACAGGGACCTATGGCTACACCTTC. Full variable domain (missing parts from reference TRBV7-9 and TRBJ1-2): DTGVSQNPRHKITKRGQNVTFRCDPISEHNRLYWYRQTLGQGPEFLTYFQNEAQLEKSRLLSDRFSAERPKGSFSTLEIQRTEQGDSAMYLCASSLVGKTGTYGYTFGSGTRLTVV.